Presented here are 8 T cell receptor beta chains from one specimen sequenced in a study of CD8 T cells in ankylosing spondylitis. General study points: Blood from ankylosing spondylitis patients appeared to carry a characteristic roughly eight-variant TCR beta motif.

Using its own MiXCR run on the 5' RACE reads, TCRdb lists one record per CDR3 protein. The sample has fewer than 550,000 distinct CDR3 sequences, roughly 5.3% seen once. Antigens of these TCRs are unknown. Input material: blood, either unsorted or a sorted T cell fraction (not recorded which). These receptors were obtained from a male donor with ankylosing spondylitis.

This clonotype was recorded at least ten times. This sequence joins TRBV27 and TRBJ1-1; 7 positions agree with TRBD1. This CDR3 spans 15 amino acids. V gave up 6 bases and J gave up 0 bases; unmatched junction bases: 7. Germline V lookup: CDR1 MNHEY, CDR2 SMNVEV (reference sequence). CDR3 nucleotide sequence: TGTGCCAGCAGCGGGACAGACATCCTGAACACTGAAGCTTTCTTT. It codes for CASSGTDILNTEAFF.

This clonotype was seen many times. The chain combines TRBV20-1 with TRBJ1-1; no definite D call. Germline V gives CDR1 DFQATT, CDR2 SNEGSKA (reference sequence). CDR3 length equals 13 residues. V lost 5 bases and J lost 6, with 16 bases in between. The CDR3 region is CSAQRTLRAEAFF. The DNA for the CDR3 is TGCAGTGCTCAACGGACCCTAAGGGCTGAAGCTTTCTTT.

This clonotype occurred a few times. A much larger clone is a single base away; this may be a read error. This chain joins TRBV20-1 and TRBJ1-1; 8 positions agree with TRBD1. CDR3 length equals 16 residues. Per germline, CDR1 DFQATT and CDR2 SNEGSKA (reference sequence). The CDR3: CCAQYQGAEWDTEAFF. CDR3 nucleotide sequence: TGCTGTGCTCAGTACCAGGGGGCGGAGTGGGACACTGAAGCTTTCTTT.

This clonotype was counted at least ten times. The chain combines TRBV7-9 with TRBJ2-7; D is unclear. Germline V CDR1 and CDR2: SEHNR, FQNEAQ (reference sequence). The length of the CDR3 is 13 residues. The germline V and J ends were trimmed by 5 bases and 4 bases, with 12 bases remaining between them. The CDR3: CASSPPVGYEQYF. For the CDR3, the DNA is TGTGCCAGCAGCCCTCCCGTTGGGTACGAGCAGTACTTC.

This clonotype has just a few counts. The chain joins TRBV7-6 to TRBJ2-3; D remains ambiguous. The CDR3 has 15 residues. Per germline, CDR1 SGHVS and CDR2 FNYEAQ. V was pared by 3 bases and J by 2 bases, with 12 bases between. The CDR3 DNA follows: TGTGCCAGCAGCTTGTTGTTACAGCCCACAGATACGCAGTATTTT. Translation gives CASSLLLQPTDTQYF. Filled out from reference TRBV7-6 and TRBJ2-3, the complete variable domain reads GAGVSQSPRYKVTKRGQDVALRCDPISGHVSLYWYRQALGQGPEFLTYFNYEAQQDKSGLPNDRFSAERPEGSISTLTIQRTEQRDSAMYRCASSLLLQPTDTQYFGPGTRLTVL.

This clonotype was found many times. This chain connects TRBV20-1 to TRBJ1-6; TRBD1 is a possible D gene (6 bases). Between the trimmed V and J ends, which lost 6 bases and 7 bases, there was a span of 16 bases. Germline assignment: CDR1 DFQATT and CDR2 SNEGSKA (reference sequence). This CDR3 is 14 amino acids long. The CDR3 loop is CSARLTGNNSPLHF. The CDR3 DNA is TGCAGTGCCCGTTTGACAGGCAACAATTCACCCCTCCACTTT.

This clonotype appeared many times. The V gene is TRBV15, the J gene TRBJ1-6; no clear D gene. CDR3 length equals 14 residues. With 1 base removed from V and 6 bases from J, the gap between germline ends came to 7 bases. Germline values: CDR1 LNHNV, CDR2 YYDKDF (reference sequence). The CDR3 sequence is CATSRAQINSPLHF. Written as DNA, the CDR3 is TGTGCCACCAGCAGAGCCCAGATTAATTCACCCCTCCACTTT.

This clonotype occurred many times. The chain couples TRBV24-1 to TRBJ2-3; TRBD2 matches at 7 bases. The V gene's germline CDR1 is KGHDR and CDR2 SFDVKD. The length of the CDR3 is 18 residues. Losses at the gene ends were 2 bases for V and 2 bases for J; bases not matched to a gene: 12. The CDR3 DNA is TGTGCCACCAGTGATTCCGATTGGGGGACTACCCTCACAGATACGCAGTATTTT. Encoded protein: CATSDSDWGTTLTDTQYF.